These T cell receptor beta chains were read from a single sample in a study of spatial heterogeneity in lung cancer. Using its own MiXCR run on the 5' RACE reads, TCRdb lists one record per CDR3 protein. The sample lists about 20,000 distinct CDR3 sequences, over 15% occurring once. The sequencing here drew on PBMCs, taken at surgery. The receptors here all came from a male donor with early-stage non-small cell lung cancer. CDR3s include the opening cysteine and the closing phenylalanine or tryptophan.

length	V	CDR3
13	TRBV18	CASSPRNTGELFF
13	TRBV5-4	CASSSPATDTQYF
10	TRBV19	CASRGDTQYF
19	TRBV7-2	CASSPSLGARVPSTDTQYF
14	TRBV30	CAWIGQGGNYGYTF
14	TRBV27	CASSLGQGRYGYTF
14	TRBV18	CASSRSSGTDTQYF
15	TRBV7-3	CASSLLAGGDNEQFF
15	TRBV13	CASSSGQGRTGELFF
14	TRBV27	CASMELSYNSPLHF
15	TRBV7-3	CASSLVSGFQETQYF
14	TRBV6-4	CASRVDRVATEAFF
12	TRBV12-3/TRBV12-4	CASSFVNSPLHF
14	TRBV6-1	CASRAGINTGELFF
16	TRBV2	CASSGVYREPNQPQHF
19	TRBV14	CASSQESPGLLLYTDTQYF
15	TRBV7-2	CASRPGTSGVHEQYF
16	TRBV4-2	CASSEAGTRSGNEQFF
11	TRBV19	CASSISDEQFF
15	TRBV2	CASSGPRTGISPLHF
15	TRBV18	CASSTTPGGFDEQYF
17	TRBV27	CASSLGQAFSGANVLTF
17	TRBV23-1	CASSQFALQRGSYEQYF
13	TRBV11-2	CASTITRKGEQYF
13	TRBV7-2	CASSAGQVETQYF
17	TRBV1	CTSSPRGTSGPQETQYF
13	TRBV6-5	CASSWGKYNEQFF
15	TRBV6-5	CASSRREGGGTEAFF
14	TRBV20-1	CSASNRGDSYEQYF
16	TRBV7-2	CASSPHDPNSGNTIYF
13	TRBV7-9	CASSSGLLLEQYF
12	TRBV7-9	CASSLDRTEAFF
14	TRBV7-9	CASSTWRIRDEQFF
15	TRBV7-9	CASSLGAEGYYGYTF
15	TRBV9	CASSGGGVMNTEAFF
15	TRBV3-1	CASSQAPGSNQPQHF
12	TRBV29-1	CSVEPFDRYYTF
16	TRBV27	CASRQAGTANTGELFF
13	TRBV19	CASRGTNNDIQYF
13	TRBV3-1	CASSGRGGSPLHF
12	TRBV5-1	CASSFLEGSWTF
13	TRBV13	CASSLGRGEKLFF
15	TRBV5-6	CASSLGDRVYNEQFF
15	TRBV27	CASTPSRGRGNEQFF
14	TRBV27	CASSLWGANQPQHF
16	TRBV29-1	CSVEVGTSGGKETQYF
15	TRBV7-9	CASSLVWYKDYGYTF
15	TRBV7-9	CASSLAHRTYNEQFF
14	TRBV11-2	CASNLLAGEGTQYF